The 18 T cell receptor beta chains listed next were all sequenced from one sample in a study of T cell clonality in common variable immunodeficiency. Whole-study findings and limits: In common variable immunodeficiency, TCR beta chains reportedly carried fewer deletions and N-nucleotide insertions.

Their target antigens are unknown. Libraries were prepared by immunoSEQ multiplex PCR; TCRdb keeps only in-frame clonotypes and omits some of them. Observed are tens of thousands of clones, no singletons, with the top ten taking 3.5% to 4.5%. The sequencing sample was made of peripheral blood mononuclear cells. The receptors were gathered from a human donor with common variable immunodeficiency.

In its sample, this clone was seen many times. CDR3 DNA, as far as it was read: TGTGCCAGCAGTTTGACAGGACTAAACTATGGC. Amino acid sequence: CASSLTGLNYG. The whole CDR3 is CASSLTGLNYGYTF. The chain is built from TRBV5-5 and TRBJ1-2; D is perhaps TRBD1 (6 bases). The sequenced fragment ends 3 residues before the CDR3 boundary, so the rest is inferred from the germline J gene. V was cut by 5 bases and J by 2 bases, with 13 bases left in between. Germline loops: CDR1 SGHKS, CDR2 YYEKEE (reference sequence). The CDR3 totals 14 residues.

This clone was seen a few times. The DNA ends 3 residues before the CDR3 does, and the rest of the CDR3 is filled in from the germline J gene. This rearrangement joins TRBV23-1 to TRBJ2-7, with D maybe TRBD1 (6 bases). TRBV23-1 is an open reading frame, and its role is uncertain. This CDR3 has 16 amino acids. V lost 2 bases and J 5 bases, leaving 19 bases between the germline ends. Partial CDR3 DNA: TGCGCCAGCAGTCAACAACGGGACACCAAGAGGAACGAG. Protein sequence: CASSQQRDTKRNE. The whole CDR3 is CASSQQRDTKRNEQYF.

The sample holds a few counts of this clone. With the read ending 3 residues before the CDR3 end, the germline J gene is used to fill in that end. The chain has TRBV18 and TRBJ2-7; maybe TRBD2 (5 bases). The germline V and J ends were trimmed by 6 bases and 5 bases, with 17 bases remaining between them. Per the germline V gene, CDR1 is KGHSH and CDR2 is LQKENI. This CDR3 is built from 14 residues. The CDR3 protein is CASSRFRTPNEQYF. CDR3 bases read: TGTGCCAGCTCTCGTTTTCGGACTCCCAACGAG. Full variable domain (missing parts from reference TRBV18 and TRBJ2-7): NAGVMQNPRHLVRRRGQEARLRCSPMKGHSHVYWYRQLPEEGLKFMVYLQKENIIDESGMPKERFSAEFPKEGPSILRIQQVVRGDSAAYFCASSRFRTPNEQYFGPGTRLTVT.

This clone occurred many times. Sequencing ends 3 residues short of the CDR3 end; the germline J gene provides the rest. V and J are TRBV2 and TRBJ1-2; D ambiguous. The V gene's germline CDR1 is SNHLY and CDR2 FYNNEI. The CDR3 has 13 amino acids. Trimming cost V 2 bases and J 2 bases, with 6 bases left between them. CDR3 DNA (partial): TGTGCCAGCAGTGAACAGGTGAACTATGGC. This encodes CASSEQVNYG. From start to end, the CDR3 is CASSEQVNYGYTF.

This clone was observed many times. The observed sequence ends 3 residues before the CDR3 terminus, with the missing tail filled in from the germline J gene. V usage is TRBV12-5 and J usage is TRBJ2-1; 8 nucleotides match TRBD2. The germline V gene encodes CDR1 LGHNT and CDR2 FRNRAP. V shed 7 bases and J 8 bases; nucleotides not matched to a gene: 10. CDR3 size: 14 residues. This CDR3 reads CASALSGSWDEQFF. CDR3 bases read: TGTGCTAGTGCCCTGAGCGGGAGTTGGGATGAG.

Comment on this clone: The read halts 3 residues ahead of the CDR3 end, with the missing end drawn from the germline J gene. The chain carries TRBV7-9 and TRBJ2-7; TRBD2 aligns across 13 bases. V lost 3 bases to trimming and J lost 5 bases; unmatched junction nucleotides: 4. This CDR3 region has 15 residues. Germline lookup yields CDR1 SEHNR and CDR2 FQNEAQ (reference sequence). This chain's CDR3 is CASSLPTSGRNEQYF. The covered CDR3 bases are TGTGCCAGCAGCTTGCCGACTAGCGGGAGGAACGAG.

This clone was seen at least ten times. From the germline J gene comes the end of the CDR3, since the read stops 3 residues before it. The rearrangement joins TRBV20-1 to TRBJ1-5; D remains ambiguous. The germline V gene has CDR1 DFQATT and CDR2 SNEGSKA (reference sequence). The CDR3 loop spans 13 amino acids. V was clipped by 6 bases and J by 0 bases, with 9 bases between them. The sequenced part of the CDR3 DNA is TGCAGTGCCACGGGGATTAGCAATCAGCCC. As protein: CSATGISNQP. The full CDR3 is CSATGISNQPQHF.

The sample holds many counts of this clone. The read falls 3 residues short of the CDR3 end, and the missing part is taken from the germline J gene. This sequence joins TRBV27 and TRBJ2-7, with 11 bases lining up with TRBD2. The germline V gene has CDR1 MNHEY and CDR2 SMNVEV (reference sequence). The CDR3 has 16 residues. V gave up 3 bases and J gave up 3 bases; unmatched junction bases: 7. The CDR3 reads CASSFRIAGGIYEQYF. CDR3 DNA, as far as it was read: TGTGCCAGCAGTTTCCGTATAGCGGGAGGGATCTACGAG.

Remarks on this clone: The missing CDR3 end, 3 residues past where the read stops, is filled in from the germline J gene. The chain recombines TRBV7-6 with TRBJ2-3; D is unresolved. This CDR3 contains 12 residues. The germline CDR1 and CDR2 sequences are SGHVS and FNYEAQ. Trimming pared 5 bases from V and 0 bases from J, leaving 3 bases between. The sequenced CDR3 bases are TGTGCCAGCAGCGGCAGCACAGATACG. Translating it yields CASSGSTDT. The whole CDR3 sequence reads CASSGSTDTQYF.

Comments on this clone: The read comes to an end 3 residues before the CDR3 does, leaving the germline J gene to fill in the end. This sequence joins TRBV7-9 and TRBJ1-3; D gene unclear. Between the trimmed V and J ends, which lost 5 bases and 7 bases, there was a span of 15 bases. The germline V gene encodes CDR1 SEHNR and CDR2 FQNEAQ (reference sequence). CDR3 size: 14 residues. The sequenced part of the CDR3 DNA is TGTGCCAGCAGCGTAAATTCAAGGTCCAACACC. Translation gives CASSVNSRSNT. The whole CDR3 is CASSVNSRSNTIYF.

This clone showed up many times. The CDR3 end lies 3 residues beyond the end of the read and is filled in from the germline J gene. The chain is built from TRBV20-1 and TRBJ1-5; 9 bases map to TRBD1. J gave up 4 bases and V 7 bases, and 20 bases lay outside the gene matches. The length of the CDR3 is 18 residues. Germline CDR1 reads DFQATT; CDR2 reads SNEGSKA (reference sequence). CDR3 DNA, as far as it was read: TGCAGTGTTCTAGGGCCTAACGACAGGGGGATTTGGAATCAGCCC. Protein product: CSVLGPNDRGIWNQP. The full-length CDR3 reads as CSVLGPNDRGIWNQPQHF.

By share, this clone ranks as medium-sized (0.01 to 0.1%). Read sequence stops 3 residues before the CDR3 end, and the germline J gene provides the missing end. The gene calls are TRBV5-1 and TRBJ2-3, with D hard to call. CDR1 is SGHRS and CDR2 is YFSETQ in the germline V gene. CDR3 size: 15 residues. V lost 0 bases, J lost 2 bases, and 10 bases lay in between. The CDR3 reads CASSLVLVDTDTQYF. The CDR3 DNA, read in part, is TGCGCCAGCAGCTTGGTTCTAGTGGACACAGATACG.

This clone was recorded a few times. The missing CDR3 end, 3 residues past where the read stops, is filled in from the germline J gene. Different DNA sequences within this sample yield the same CDR3. The chain carries TRBV19 and TRBJ2-7, with 8 bases that match TRBD1. The CDR3 contains 15 residues. J gave up 0 bases and V 4 bases, and 5 bases lay outside the gene matches. Germline loops: CDR1 LNHDA, CDR2 SQIVND (reference sequence). The CDR3 reads CASSTQTGASYEQYF. The covered CDR3 bases are TGTGCCAGTAGTACTCAGACAGGGGCCTCCTACGAG. Variable domain in full (rest from reference TRBV19 and TRBJ2-7): DGGITQSPKYLFRKEGQNVTLSCEQNLNHDAMYWYRQDPGQGLRLIYYSQIVNDFQKGDIAEGYSVSREKKESFPLTVTSAQKNPTAFYLCASSTQTGASYEQYFGPGTRLTVT.

This clone was observed a handful of times. Read coverage stops 3 residues before the CDR3 terminus; the germline J gene supplies the remainder. J is TRBJ2-7 and V is TRBV18; a weak D match, TRBD2 (5 bases). Looked up from germline, CDR1 is KGHSH and CDR2 is LQKENI. The CDR3 length is 16 residues. The V end was cut by 2 bases, the J end by 2 bases, with 16 bases between. The CDR3 bases that were read are TGTGCCAGCTCACCATATGGCCAACCCGGGGCCTACGAG. This sequence encodes CASSPYGQPGAYE. The whole CDR3 protein reads CASSPYGQPGAYEQYF.

A few counts support this clone. The read finishes 3 residues shy of the CDR3 end, and the germline J gene is used to complete it. The genes are TRBV2 and TRBJ2-3; 8 bases match TRBD2. The ends lost 0 bases at V and 1 base at J; junction bases unmatched: 3. The CDR3 loop spans 16 amino acids. CDR1 and CDR2 (germline): SNHLY, FYNNEI. CDR3 DNA (partial): TGTGCCAGCAGTGAAGCTAGCGGGATCCGCACAGATACG. Its protein is CASSEASGIRTDT. The full-length CDR3 reads as CASSEASGIRTDTQYF.

This clone was picked up many times. The read ends 3 residues early relative to the CDR3; the germline J gene fills the gap. The chain couples TRBV30 to TRBJ1-6; D may be TRBD1 (6 bases). Between the trimmed V and J ends, which lost 6 bases and 7 bases, there was a span of 22 bases. The germline CDR1 and CDR2 sequences are GTSNPN and SVGIG (reference sequence). This CDR3 has 16 amino acids. The CDR3 loop reads CACLDRDTLGNSPLHF. The sequenced part of the CDR3 DNA is TGTGCCTGCCTAGACCGGGACACCTTGGGGAATTCACCC.

In this sample, this clone is medium-sized. The read stops 3 residues short of the end of the CDR3; the missing end is completed from the germline J gene. The chain couples TRBV7-2 to TRBJ2-7; TRBD2 matches at 9 bases. This CDR3 is built from 15 residues. Germline CDR1 is SGHTA and CDR2 is FQGNSA. The J segment lost 2 bases and the V segment lost 6 bases, leaving 8 bases of the junction unmatched. Incomplete CDR3 DNA: TGTGCCAGCAGACGGACTAGCGTAAGGCCCTACGAG. This translates into CASRRTSVRPYE. The full-length CDR3 reads as CASRRTSVRPYEQYF.

On this clone: Sequencing ends 3 residues short of the CDR3 end; the germline J gene provides the rest. The chain recombines TRBV7-3 with TRBJ2-2, with 9 bases aligning to TRBD2. Germline CDR1 SGHTA, CDR2 FQGTGA. V was clipped by 5 bases and J by 6 bases; unmatched bases: 13. This CDR3 has 17 residues. Here the CDR3 reads CASSPQPKAGGPGELFF. The CDR3 bases that were read are TGTGCCAGCAGCCCGCAACCAAAGGCGGGAGGGCCCGGGGAG.